A selection of T cell receptor beta chains follows, all from one sample in a study of cytomegalovirus exposure and HLA in healthy donors. The protocol was immunoSEQ multiplex PCR, while the TCRdb copy is restricted to in-frame clones and leaves out a portion. This table has hundreds of thousands of clones, roughly 87% appearing once. The sequencing sample was made of PBMCs. The receptor source for this set is a man aged 18-30 years in good health and CMV-seropositive. Both conserved end residues are part of each CDR3. The D gene is left open where the match is weak. Clone size, where shown, is once, few, many, or a class for clones that have expanded.

J: TRBJ1-1
V: TRBV5-1
D: NA
size: NA
DNA: TGCGCCAGCAGCTTAGCCAGGGTCGCCACTGAAGCTTTCTTT
CDR3: CASSLARVATEAFF

J: TRBJ1-1
V: TRBV7-9
D: TRBD1
size: NA
DNA: TGTGCCAGCAGCTTAGTCACAGGGGTGAACACTGAAGCTTTCTTT
CDR3: CASSLVTGVNTEAFF

J: TRBJ2-5
V: TRBV19
D: TRBD1
size: NA
DNA: TGTGCCAGTAGTAAAGTGACAGGGGGCGCGGAGACCCAGTACTTC
CDR3: CASSKVTGGAETQYF

J: TRBJ2-7
V: TRBV7-9
D: NA
size: NA
DNA: TGTGCCAGCAGTTTGAACGTTATAGAGCAGTACTTC
CDR3: CASSLNVIEQYF

J: TRBJ1-2
V: TRBV18
D: TRBD1
size: NA
DNA: TGTGCCAGCTCACCAGACAGGGGTAACTATGGCTACACCTTC
CDR3: CASSPDRGNYGYTF

J: TRBJ1-1
V: TRBV5-1
D: TRBD1
size: NA
DNA: TGCGCAACAAAAACGGGACAGGGATCTGAAGCTTTCTTT
CDR3: CATKTGQGSEAFF

J: TRBJ1-1
V: TRBV7-9
D: NA
size: NA
DNA: TGTGCCAGCAGCTTACAGGACAGCGTAGAGACTGAAGCTTTCTTT
CDR3: CASSLQDSVETEAFF

J: TRBJ2-1
V: TRBV6-5
D: TRBD1
size: NA
DNA: TGTGCCAGCACCGGGGGACAGGGTAGGGTTGAGCAGTTCTTC
CDR3: CASTGGQGRVEQFF

J: TRBJ1-2
V: TRBV10-3
D: TRBD1
size: once
DNA: TGTGCCATCAGTGAGATGGGACAGGGTATCTATGGCTACACCTTC
CDR3: CAISEMGQGIYGYTF

J: TRBJ2-7
V: TRBV6-1
D: TRBD2
size: NA
DNA: TGTGCCAGCAGTGAATTGGGAGGGGCCTACGAGCAGTACTTC
CDR3: CASSELGGAYEQYF

J: TRBJ1-1
V: TRBV12-5
D: NA
size: NA
DNA: TGTGCTAGTGGTTTGACTCAGGGGACTGAAGCTTTCTTT
CDR3: CASGLTQGTEAFF

J: TRBJ1-2
V: TRBV19
D: NA
size: few
DNA: TGTGCCAGTAGTTACCCGACAGGAGAGGGAGGCTACACCTTC
CDR3: CASSYPTGEGGYTF

J: TRBJ2-2
V: TRBV27
D: TRBD1
size: once
DNA: TGTGCCAGCAGGAACAGGGGTACCGGGGAGCTGTTTTTT
CDR3: CASRNRGTGELFF

J: TRBJ2-3
V: TRBV6-1
D: NA
size: NA
DNA: TGTGCCAGCAGTGGCGGCGGAGGCACAGATACGCAGTATTTT
CDR3: CASSGGGGTDTQYF

J: TRBJ2-7
V: TRBV6-5
D: NA
size: NA
DNA: TGTGCCAGCAGTTACGCCCTAAACGCCGAGCAGTACTTC
CDR3: CASSYALNAEQYF

J: TRBJ2-7
V: TRBV30
D: NA
size: NA
DNA: TGTGCCTGGAGTAACGGCTACGAGCAGTACTTC
CDR3: CAWSNGYEQYF

J: TRBJ1-2
V: TRBV10-3
D: TRBD1
size: few
DNA: TGTGCCACCCGGACAGGGTCAATCTATGGCTACACCTTC
CDR3: CATRTGSIYGYTF

J: TRBJ1-2
V: TRBV20-1
D: TRBD1
size: NA
DNA: TGCAGTGCTCGGGACAGCTATGGCTACACCTTC
CDR3: CSARDSYGYTF

J: TRBJ1-1
V: TRBV19
D: NA
size: NA
DNA: TGTGCCAGTAGTATGAGCAGGGCTGACACTGAAGCTTTCTTT
CDR3: CASSMSRADTEAFF

J: TRBJ1-2
V: TRBV4-3
D: NA
size: once
DNA: TGCGCCAGCAGCCAAGAGGTGGGGGGGGACTATGGCTACACCTTC
CDR3: CASSQEVGGDYGYTF

J: TRBJ1-2
V: TRBV5-4
D: NA
size: NA
DNA: TGTGCCAGCCACACCAACGACGTATTCTATGGCTACACCTTC
CDR3: CASHTNDVFYGYTF

J: TRBJ2-2
V: TRBV5-1
D: TRBD1
size: NA
DNA: TGCGCCAGCAGCTTTGCAGGGGGCGGAAACACCGGGGAGCTGTTTTTT
CDR3: CASSFAGGGNTGELFF

J: TRBJ2-5
V: TRBV11-2
D: NA
size: NA
DNA: TGTGCCAGCAGGTCGACAAGACCAGGAGAGACCCAGTACTTC
CDR3: CASRSTRPGETQYF

J: TRBJ1-2
V: TRBV30
D: TRBD1
size: NA
DNA: TGTGCCTGGGGGACAGGGATCTATGGCTACACCTTC
CDR3: CAWGTGIYGYTF

J: TRBJ2-5
V: TRBV6-1
D: NA
size: NA
DNA: TGTGCCAGCAGGAAACAGGTGCAAGAGACCCAGTACTTC
CDR3: CASRKQVQETQYF

J: TRBJ2-1
V: TRBV27
D: NA
size: NA
DNA: TGTGCCAGAGCCCCAGGGCCGCACCTCAATGAGCAGTTCTTC
CDR3: CARAPGPHLNEQFF

J: TRBJ1-1
V: TRBV5-4
D: NA
size: NA
DNA: TGTGCCAGCAGCTTACGGAACACTGAAGCTTTCTTT
CDR3: CASSLRNTEAFF

J: TRBJ2-3
V: TRBV29-1
D: TRBD2
size: NA
DNA: TGCAGCGTTACTAGCGGATCCGGTAGCACAGATACGCAGTATTTT
CDR3: CSVTSGSGSTDTQYF